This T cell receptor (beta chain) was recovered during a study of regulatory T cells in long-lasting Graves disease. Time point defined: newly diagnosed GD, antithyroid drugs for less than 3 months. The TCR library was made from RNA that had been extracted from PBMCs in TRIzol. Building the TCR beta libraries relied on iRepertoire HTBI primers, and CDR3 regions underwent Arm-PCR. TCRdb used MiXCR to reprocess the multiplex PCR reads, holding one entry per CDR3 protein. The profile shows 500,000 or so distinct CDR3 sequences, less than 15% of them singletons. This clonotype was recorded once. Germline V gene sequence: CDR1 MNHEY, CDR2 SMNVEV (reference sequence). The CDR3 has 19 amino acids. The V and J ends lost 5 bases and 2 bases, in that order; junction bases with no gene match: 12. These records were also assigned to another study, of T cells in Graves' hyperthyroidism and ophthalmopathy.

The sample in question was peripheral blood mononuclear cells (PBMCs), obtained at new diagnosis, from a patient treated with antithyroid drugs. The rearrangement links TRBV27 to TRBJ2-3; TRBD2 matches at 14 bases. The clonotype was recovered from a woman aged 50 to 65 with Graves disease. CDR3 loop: CASSPRLAGGPMNTDTQYF. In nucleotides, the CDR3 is TGTGCCAGCAGTCCTCGACTAGCGGGAGGGCCTATGAACACAGATACGCAGTATTTT.